The 29 T cell receptor beta chains listed next were all sequenced from one sample in a study of blood T cell repertoires in COVID-19. Profiled with immunoSEQ multiplex PCR; TCRdb holds only in-frame clones, not every one. The sample records 120,000 to 150,000 clones, roughly four fifths being singletons. Sequenced input: PBMCs or T cells enriched from blood (not recorded which). The receptors shown here come from a woman in her late teens or twenties who had been exposed to COVID-19.

This rearrangement joins TRBV18 to TRBJ2-3; 11 nucleotides align to TRBD2. This CDR3 region has 17 residues. From germline, CDR1 is KGHSH and CDR2 LQKENI. V lost 2 bases to trimming and J lost 4 bases; unmatched junction nucleotides: 8. The CDR3 DNA follows: TGTGCCAGCTCACCAAGGCTAGCGGGAGGCAGGGCAGATACGCAGTATTTT. It codes for CASSPRLAGGRADTQYF.

This sequence joins TRBV3-1 (or the pseudogene TRBV3-2) and TRBJ2-1, with D possibly being TRBD2 (6 bases). This CDR3 contains 14 residues. CDR1 is LGHDT, CDR2 YNNKEL, per germline (reference sequence). Trimming cost V 0 bases and J 7 bases, with 10 bases left between them. As DNA, the CDR3 is TGTGCCAGCAGCCAAGAAGAGGAGGGAAATGAGCAGTTCTTC. It encodes CASSQEEEGNEQFF.

This clone has ten or more counts. The V gene is TRBV5-8, the J gene TRBJ2-7; 9 nucleotides align to TRBD1. This CDR3 is 13 amino acids long. V gave up 4 bases and J gave up 6 bases; unmatched junction bases: 5. CDR1 SGHTS and CDR2 YDEGEE come from the germline V gene. The CDR3 protein is CASSAWTGVEQYF. The CDR3 coding sequence is TGTGCCAGCAGCGCCTGGACAGGGGTCGAGCAGTACTTC.

Regarding this clone: An end of the junction differs from the germline gene, which may be a read error. The chain joins TRBV18 to TRBJ2-7, with D possibly TRBD1 on 5 matching bases. CDR1 is KGHSH, CDR2 LQKENI, per germline. The CDR3 has 15 residues. This CDR3 is CASSPDSGPAYEQCF. The CDR3 bases are TGTGCCAGCTCACCTGATTCAGGGCCAGCTTACGAGCAGTGCTTC.

This clone was found a few times. In DNA, the CDR3 is TGTGCCAGCAGGAAAACAGGGCGCAATCAGCCCCAGCATTTT. Residues: CASRKTGRNQPQHF. This rearrangement joins TRBV6-5 to TRBJ1-5; a possible D gene is TRBD1 (6 bases). Between the trimmed V and J ends, which lost 6 bases and 2 bases, there was a span of 11 bases. Germline V gene lookup returns CDR1 MNHEY and CDR2 SVGAGI. This CDR3 is 14 amino acids long.

The rearrangement links TRBV18 to TRBJ1-3; 8 nucleotides line up with TRBD1. Germline assignment: CDR1 KGHSH and CDR2 LQKENI. V lost 0 bases, J lost 8 bases, and 6 bases stayed unmatched. The CDR3 contains 15 residues. The CDR3 DNA is TGTGCCAGCTCACCACCGGTAGGACAGGGATACACCATATATTTT. Translating gives CASSPPVGQGYTIYF.

This chain joins TRBV6-5 and TRBJ1-2, with 7 bases aligning to TRBD1. The junction had 12 bases not matched to a gene; V was cut back by 6 bases and J by 8 bases. Germline lookup yields CDR1 MNHEY and CDR2 SVGAGI. The CDR3 totals 14 residues. The chain's CDR3 is CASRTSGQARGYTF. The CDR3 coding sequence is TGTGCCAGCAGGACCAGTGGACAGGCACGCGGCTACACCTTC.

This clone was seen a few times. This chain connects TRBV19 to TRBJ1-2, with 7 positions matching TRBD1. Germline lookup yields CDR1 LNHDA and CDR2 SQIVND (reference sequence). The CDR3 covers 12 residues. V dropped 3 bases and J dropped 7; count of bases not matched to a gene: 2. In DNA form, the CDR3 reads TGTGCCAGTAGTATCGGGACAGTTGGCTACACCTTC. This gives the protein CASSIGTVGYTF.

This clone was seen a handful of times. The V call is TRBV3-1 (or the pseudogene TRBV3-2), the J call TRBJ1-6; unclear D gene. Trimming removed 2 bases from V and 8 bases from J, with 4 bases in between. CDR1 LGHDT and CDR2 YNNKEL come from the germline V gene (reference sequence). This CDR3 is 12 amino acids long. The CDR3 spells CASSQSDSPLHF. Written as DNA, the CDR3 is TGTGCCAGCAGCCAATCAGATTCACCCCTCCACTTT.

The V call is TRBV28, the J call TRBJ1-2; TRBD1 might be the D (6 bases). V lost 5 bases and J lost 2, with 12 bases in between. Germline assignment: CDR1 MDHEN and CDR2 SYDVKM. CDR3 length: 14 residues. The CDR3 sequence: CASSPTRGNYGYTF. The CDR3 nucleotides are TGTGCCAGCAGTCCAACGAGGGGGAACTATGGCTACACCTTC.

The rearrangement joins TRBV6-1 to TRBJ1-4; tentatively, D is TRBD1 (6 bases). This CDR3 is 16 amino acids long. Germline V lookup: CDR1 MNHNS, CDR2 SASEGT. V shed 1 base and J shed 8 bases, with 17 bases lying between them. CDR3 nucleotides: TGTGCCAGCAGTGAAGGCGGGGGGCAGGGGACCGAAAAACTGTTTTTT. Protein product: CASSEGGGQGTEKLFF.

This rearrangement joins TRBV4-3 to TRBJ2-7; 10 nucleotides match TRBD2. V shed 0 bases and J 6 bases; nucleotides not matched to a gene: 11. Germline V gene data show CDR1 as LGHNA and CDR2 as YSLEER. This CDR3 contains 17 residues. The CDR3 here is CASSQDWSGRALTEQYF. In DNA form, the CDR3 reads TGCGCCAGCAGCCAAGATTGGAGCGGGAGGGCCCTCACCGAGCAGTACTTC.

The V and J genes are TRBV9 and TRBJ2-7; D may be TRBD2 (6 bases). Germline CDR1 SGDLS, CDR2 YYNGEE. V was trimmed by 2 bases and J by 3 bases, leaving 15 bases between them. CDR3 length: 15 amino acids. The CDR3 spells CASSVGDSLVYEQYF. The DNA for the CDR3 is TGTGCCAGCAGCGTGGGGGACTCCTTGGTCTACGAGCAGTACTTC.

This chain links TRBV7-9 with TRBJ2-5, with 8 positions matching TRBD2. This CDR3 region has 18 residues. Germline trimming cut 4 bases from V and 5 bases from J; bases unmatched to any gene: 18. CDR1 and CDR2 (germline): SEHNR, FQNEAQ (reference sequence). CDR3 region: CASSSPIGRAGGEETQYF. Written as DNA, the CDR3 is TGTGCCAGCAGCTCACCTATAGGGCGGGCGGGAGGAGAGGAGACCCAGTACTTC.

This chain uses TRBV6-6 with TRBJ1-6; tentative D call: TRBD1 (5 bases). With 6 bases removed from V and 6 bases from J, the gap between germline ends came to 12 bases. The germline gives CDR1 MNHNY, CDR2 SVGAGI (reference sequence). This CDR3 is 14 amino acids long. In DNA, the CDR3 is TGTGCCAGCAGCCCTGGACACCGTAATTCACCCCTCCACTTT. Translated, it gives CASSPGHRNSPLHF.

The chain is built from TRBV10-2 and TRBJ2-3; the match to TRBD2 covers 7 bases. CDR1 WSHSY and CDR2 SAAADI come from the germline V gene. The CDR3 loop spans 16 amino acids. The V segment lost 2 bases and the J segment 4 bases; nucleotides outside the gene matches: 9. The CDR3 DNA reads as TGCGCCAGCAGTGAGGGTAGCGGGTATAATTCAGATACGCAGTATTTT. Its translation: CASSEGSGYNSDTQYF.

V and J are TRBV5-4 and TRBJ2-1, with 9 bases fitting TRBD2. Germline trimming cut 4 bases from V and 6 bases from J; bases unmatched to any gene: 11. CDR1 and CDR2 from the germline V gene are SGHNT and YYREEE (reference sequence). The CDR3 covers 16 residues. The CDR3 nucleotides read TGTGCCAGCAGCCCCCTGGGTGCGGGAGGGCCCAATGAGCAGTTCTTC. Its protein product is CASSPLGAGGPNEQFF.

This chain uses TRBV20-1 with TRBJ2-5; 8 positions match TRBD1. The V segment lost 3 bases and the J segment 0 bases; nucleotides outside the gene matches: 6. This CDR3 comprises 15 residues. In germline, CDR1 is DFQATT, CDR2 SNEGSKA (reference sequence). Written as DNA, the CDR3 is TGCAGTGCTAGTGCAGGACAGGGACACCAAGAGACCCAGTACTTC. Its protein is CSASAGQGHQETQYF.

The gene calls are TRBV7-2 and TRBJ1-1; D not resolved. This CDR3 has 10 residues. CDR1 is SGHTA and CDR2 is FQGNSA in the germline V gene. The germline V and J ends were trimmed by 4 bases and 10 bases, with 7 bases remaining between them. DNA of the CDR3: TGTGCCAGCAGCTCCTCCGGAGCTTTCTTT. The encoded protein is CASSSSGAFF.

This clone came up a few times. J is TRBJ2-7 and V is TRBV11-2; TRBD2 matches 7 bases. Looked up from germline, CDR1 is SGHAT and CDR2 is FQNNGV. This CDR3 has 14 amino acids. The V segment lost 5 bases and the J segment 5 bases; nucleotides outside the gene matches: 9. The CDR3 DNA is TGTGCCAGCAGCCGGCCCGGGGGGTATAACGAGCAGTACTTC. It yields the protein CASSRPGGYNEQYF. The variable domain in full, completed from reference TRBV11-2 and TRBJ2-7, reads EAGVAQSPRYKIIEKRQSVAFWCNPISGHATLYWYQQILGQGPKLLIQFQNNGVVDDSQLPKDRFSAERLKGVDSTLKIQPAKLEDSAVYLCASSRPGGYNEQYFGPGTRLTVT.

The rearrangement joins TRBV10-3 to TRBJ1-1, with D maybe TRBD1 (5 bases). The CDR3 has 14 amino acids. Germline V gene data show CDR1 as ENHRY and CDR2 as SYGVKD. V was clipped by 8 bases and J by 4 bases, with 17 bases between them. The CDR3 reads CAIQDPGKGTEAFF. For the CDR3, the DNA is TGTGCCATCCAAGACCCAGGGAAGGGCACTGAAGCTTTCTTT.

The chain combines TRBV5-4 with TRBJ1-2; TRBD1 might be the D (5 bases). Germline CDR1 and CDR2: SGHNT and YYREEE (reference sequence). This CDR3 has 15 amino acids. Trimming removed 0 bases at V and 2 bases at J, with 11 bases between. The CDR3 protein is CASSLGLGLNYGYTF. The CDR3 DNA is TGTGCCAGCAGCTTGGGTCTGGGGCTCAACTATGGCTACACCTTC.

This clone was seen only a few times. CDR3 residues: CSAKTDYNSPLHF. CDR3 coding DNA: TGCAGCGCCAAGACAGATTATAATTCACCCCTCCACTTT. The chain recombines TRBV29-1 with TRBJ1-6; the D gene is possibly TRBD1 (5 bases). CDR1 SQVTM and CDR2 ANQGSEA come from the germline V gene. Trimming removed 7 bases at V and 4 bases at J, with 11 bases between. The CDR3 sequence is 13 residues long.

This chain links TRBV30 with TRBJ1-6; no clear D. Germline lookup yields CDR1 GTSNPN and CDR2 SVGIG (reference sequence). This CDR3 comprises 11 residues. Deletions cut 0 bases from V and 16 bases from J, with 10 bases between. This CDR3 is CAWSVSPRLHF. CDR3 nucleotides: TGTGCCTGGAGTGTATCCCCCCGGCTCCACTTT.

The V call is TRBV9, the J call TRBJ1-4; D is uncertain. V dropped 4 bases and J dropped 0 bases, with 10 bases sitting between them. Germline V gene sequence: CDR1 SGDLS, CDR2 YYNGEE. The CDR3 consists of 15 residues. The CDR3 sequence is CASSLSPTTNEKLFF. The CDR3 DNA sequence: TGTGCCAGCAGCCTTAGCCCTACAACTAATGAAAAACTGTTTTTT.

This clone was found once. The chain carries TRBV6-4 and TRBJ2-3; 7 bases are shared with TRBD2. Germline V gene data show CDR1 as MRHNA and CDR2 as SNTAGT. The trim removed 6 bases at V and 3 bases at J, leaving 9 bases unmatched. The length of the CDR3 is 15 residues. DNA for the CDR3: TGTGCCAGCAGATTCTCGGGACTATCAACAGATACGCAGTATTTT. It yields the protein CASRFSGLSTDTQYF.

The chain is built from TRBV25-1 and TRBJ1-1; TRBD1 agrees at 7 bases. The CDR3 sequence is 14 residues long. J was trimmed by 4 bases and V by 6 bases; bases with no gene match: 8. Germline assignment: CDR1 MGHDK and CDR2 SYGVNS. The CDR3 loop reads CASRRQGESTEAFF. CDR3 nucleotide sequence: TGTGCCAGCAGGAGACAGGGCGAGAGCACTGAAGCTTTCTTT.

DNA for the CDR3: TGTGCCAGCAGTGGGGGGACTAGCGGGGGATCGGAGACCCAGTACTTC. Its translation: CASSGGTSGGSETQYF. This chain connects TRBV6-1 to TRBJ2-5, with 14 bases that match TRBD2. The V gene end was trimmed by 4 bases and the J gene end by 5 bases; junction bases not matched to a gene: 6. The CDR3 runs to 16 residues. The germline V gene has CDR1 MNHNS and CDR2 SASEGT.

This sequence joins TRBV5-6 and TRBJ1-5; tentatively, D is TRBD1 (6 bases). CDR1 is SGHDT, CDR2 YYEEEE, per germline. The CDR3 has 16 residues. The ends were cut back, 1 base at V and 4 bases at J, with 15 bases in the middle. CDR3 amino acids: CASSLWPGEGNQPQHF. For the CDR3, the DNA is TGTGCCAGCAGCTTGTGGCCAGGGGAGGGTAATCAGCCCCAGCATTTT.